This TCR beta chain was recovered during a study of blood T cell repertoires in COVID-19. Overall study: The analysed material was cDNA or gDNA that came from T cells, B-cell-depleted T cells, or PBMCs.

Assay used: immunoSEQ multiplex PCR; TCRdb lists only in-frame clones, some missing. The data contain over 150,000 clones, roughly 91% of them seen just once; the ten biggest clones take up approximately 2.4%. The CDR3 covers 12 residues. The junction had 5 bases not matched to a gene; V was cut back by 2 bases and J by 10 bases. Germline V CDR1 and CDR2: SGHKS, YYEKEE (reference sequence). Sequencing input: peripheral blood. The V call is TRBV5-5, the J call TRBJ1-2, with 7 bases identical to TRBD1. The receptor comes from a man aged 18 to 29 with acute or convalescent COVID-19. The CDR3 nucleotides read TGTGCCAGCAGCTTTAAGACAGGGCCCTACACCTTC. Translating gives CASSFKTGPYTF.